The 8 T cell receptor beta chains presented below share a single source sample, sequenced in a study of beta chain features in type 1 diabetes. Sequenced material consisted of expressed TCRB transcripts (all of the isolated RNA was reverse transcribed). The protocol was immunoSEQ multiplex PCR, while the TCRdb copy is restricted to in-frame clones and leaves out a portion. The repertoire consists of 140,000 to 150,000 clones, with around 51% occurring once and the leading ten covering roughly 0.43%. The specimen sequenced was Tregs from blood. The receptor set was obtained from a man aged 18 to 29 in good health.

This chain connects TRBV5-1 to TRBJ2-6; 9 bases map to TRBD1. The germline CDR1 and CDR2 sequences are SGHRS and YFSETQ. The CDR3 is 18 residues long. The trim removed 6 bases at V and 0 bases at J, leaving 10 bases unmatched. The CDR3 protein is CASTNSLTGGSGANVLTF. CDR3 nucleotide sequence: TGCGCCAGCACCAACTCGCTGACAGGGGGCTCTGGGGCCAACGTCCTGACTTTC. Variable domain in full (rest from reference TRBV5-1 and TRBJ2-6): KAGVTQTPRYLIKTRGQQVTLSCSPISGHRSVSWYQQTPGQGLQFLFEYFSETQRNKGNFPGRFSGRQFSNSRSEMNVSTLELGDSALYLCASTNSLTGGSGANVLTFGAGSRLTVL.

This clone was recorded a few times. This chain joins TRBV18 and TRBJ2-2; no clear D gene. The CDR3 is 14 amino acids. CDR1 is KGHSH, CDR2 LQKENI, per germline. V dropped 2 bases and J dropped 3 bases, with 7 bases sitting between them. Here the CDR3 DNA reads TGTGCCAGCTCACCATTATCCGACACCGGGGAGCTGTTTTTT. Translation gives CASSPLSDTGELFF.

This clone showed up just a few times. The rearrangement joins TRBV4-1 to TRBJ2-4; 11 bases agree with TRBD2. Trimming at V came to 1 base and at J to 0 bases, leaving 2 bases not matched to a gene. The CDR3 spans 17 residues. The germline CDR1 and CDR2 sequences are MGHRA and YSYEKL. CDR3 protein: CASSQGGLAGAKNIQYF. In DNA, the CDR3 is TGCGCCAGCAGCCAAGGAGGACTAGCGGGAGCCAAAAACATTCAGTACTTC.

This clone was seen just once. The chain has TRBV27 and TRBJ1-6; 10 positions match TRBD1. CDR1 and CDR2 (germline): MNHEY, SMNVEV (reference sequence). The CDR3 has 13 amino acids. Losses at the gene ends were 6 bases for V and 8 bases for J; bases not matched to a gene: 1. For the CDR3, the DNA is TGTGCCAGCAGGGACAGGGGGTATTCACCCCTCCACTTT. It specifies CASRDRGYSPLHF.

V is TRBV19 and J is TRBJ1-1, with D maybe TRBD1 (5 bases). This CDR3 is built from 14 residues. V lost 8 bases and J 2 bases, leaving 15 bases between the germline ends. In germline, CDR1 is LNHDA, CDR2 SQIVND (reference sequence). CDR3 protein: CASRESGANTEAFF. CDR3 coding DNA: TGTGCCAGTCGCGAGAGCGGGGCAAACACTGAAGCTTTCTTT.

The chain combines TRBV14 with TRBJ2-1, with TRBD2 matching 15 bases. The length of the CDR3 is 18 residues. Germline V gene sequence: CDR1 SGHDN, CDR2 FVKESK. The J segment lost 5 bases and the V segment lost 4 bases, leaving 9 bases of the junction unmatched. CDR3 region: CASSRLPGLAGGDNEQFF. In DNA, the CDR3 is TGTGCCAGCAGCCGACTCCCGGGACTAGCGGGAGGTGACAATGAGCAGTTCTTC. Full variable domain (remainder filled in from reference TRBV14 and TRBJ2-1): EAGVTQFPSHSVIEKGQTVTLRCDPISGHDNLYWYRRVMGKEIKFLLHFVKESKQDESGMPNNRFLAERTGGTYSTLKVQPAELEDSGVYFCASSRLPGLAGGDNEQFFGPGTRLTVL.

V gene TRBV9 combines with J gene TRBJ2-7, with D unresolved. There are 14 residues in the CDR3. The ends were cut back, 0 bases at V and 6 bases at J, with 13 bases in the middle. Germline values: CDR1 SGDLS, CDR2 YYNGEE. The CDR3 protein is CASSVAILSGEQYF. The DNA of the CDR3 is TGTGCCAGCAGCGTAGCTATCTTGAGTGGCGAGCAGTACTTC.

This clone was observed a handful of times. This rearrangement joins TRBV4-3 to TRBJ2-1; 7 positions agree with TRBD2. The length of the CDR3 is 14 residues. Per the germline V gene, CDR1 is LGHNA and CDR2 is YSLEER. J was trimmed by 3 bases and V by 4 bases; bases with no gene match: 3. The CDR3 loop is CASSLQRGYNEQFF. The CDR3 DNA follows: TGCGCCAGCAGCCTACAGCGGGGCTACAATGAGCAGTTCTTC.